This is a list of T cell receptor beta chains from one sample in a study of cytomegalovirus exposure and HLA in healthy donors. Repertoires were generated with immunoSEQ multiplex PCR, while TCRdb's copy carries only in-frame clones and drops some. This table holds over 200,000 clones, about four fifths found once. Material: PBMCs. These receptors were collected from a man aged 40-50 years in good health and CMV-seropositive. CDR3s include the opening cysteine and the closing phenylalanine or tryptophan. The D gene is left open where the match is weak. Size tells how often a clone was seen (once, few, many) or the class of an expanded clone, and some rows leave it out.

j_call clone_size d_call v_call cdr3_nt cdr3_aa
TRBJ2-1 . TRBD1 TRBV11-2 TGTGCCAGCAGCTCAACGGGACAGTACAATGAGCAGTTCTTC CASSSTGQYNEQFF
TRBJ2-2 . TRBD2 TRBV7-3 TGTGCCAGCAGCTTACAAGCTAGCGGGTCGAACACCGGGGAGCTGTTTTTT CASSLQASGSNTGELFF
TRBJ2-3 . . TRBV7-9 TGTGCCAGCAGCTTCCAGGGCACAGATACGCAGTATTTT CASSFQGTDTQYF
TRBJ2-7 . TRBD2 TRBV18 TGTGCCAGCTCACCCCAAAGCGGGAGATTAGTCCACGAGCAGTACTTC CASSPQSGRLVHEQYF
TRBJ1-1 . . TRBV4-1 TGCGCCAGCAGCCAAGATGGCAGGATCGTTGAAGCTTTCTTT CASSQDGRIVEAFF
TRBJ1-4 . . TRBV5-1 TGCGCCAGCAGCTTGGACAGGCCTAATGAAAAACTGTTTTTT CASSLDRPNEKLFF
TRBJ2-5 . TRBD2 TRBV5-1 TGCGCCAGCAGCGCCACGGGGGGATGGTATGAGACCCAGTACTTC CASSATGGWYETQYF
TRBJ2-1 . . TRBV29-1 TGCAGCGCCGAACTGCAGGCGGGGCTATTTTACAATGAGCAGTTCTTC CSAELQAGLFYNEQFF
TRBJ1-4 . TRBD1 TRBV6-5 TGTGCCAGCAGCCTGAACAGGGGGGGGGAAAAACTGTTTTTT CASSLNRGGEKLFF
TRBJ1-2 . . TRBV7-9 TGTGCCAGCAGAGACCCCGGAGGAGACTATGGCTACACCTTC CASRDPGGDYGYTF
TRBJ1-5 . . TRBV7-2 TGTGCCAGCAGCTTAGCCCCCGGTACCAACAATCAGCCCCAGCATTTT CASSLAPGTNNQPQHF
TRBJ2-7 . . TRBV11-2 TGTGCCAGCAGCCGAGGACATTCCTCCTACGAGCAGTACTTC CASSRGHSSYEQYF
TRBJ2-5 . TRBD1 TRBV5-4 TGTGCCAGCGGACATTGGACAGGTTCCGGGACCCAGTACTTC CASGHWTGSGTQYF
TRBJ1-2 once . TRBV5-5 TGTGCCAGCAGCTTGGTGGCAGTCTATGGCTACACCTTC CASSLVAVYGYTF
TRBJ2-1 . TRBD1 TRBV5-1 TGCGCCAGCAGCTCGGACAGGGGGTTTTACAATGAGCAGTTCTTC CASSSDRGFYNEQFF
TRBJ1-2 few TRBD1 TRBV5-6 TGTGCCAGCAGCTCGGGACAGGTCTATGGCTACACCTTC CASSSGQVYGYTF
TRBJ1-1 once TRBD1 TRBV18 TGTGCCAGCTCTTGGACAGGGAGAGGGACTGAAGCTTTCTTT CASSWTGRGTEAFF
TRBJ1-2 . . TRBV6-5 TGTGCCAGCAGTTACTCACCCAGGGCGGGAGGGTATGGCTACACCTTC CASSYSPRAGGYGYTF
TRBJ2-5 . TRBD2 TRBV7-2 TGTGCCAGCAGCTTAGCTAGCGGGGATCAAGAGACCCAGTACTTC CASSLASGDQETQYF
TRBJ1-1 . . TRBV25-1 TGTGCCAGCAGTGAGACAGTCATGAACACTGAAGCTTTCTTT CASSETVMNTEAFF
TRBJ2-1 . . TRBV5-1 TGCGCCAGCAGCTCGCTAAGTGTAAGCTTAGTGGCAGTGCGGGAGCAGTTCTTC CASSSLSVSLVAVREQFF
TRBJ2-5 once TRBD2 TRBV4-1 TGCGCCAGCAGCCAAGCCCTCATCCCTAGCGGGAGGATAGAGACCCAGTACTTC CASSQALIPSGRIETQYF
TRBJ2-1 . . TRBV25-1 TGTGCCAGCAGTCCAAGTGGACTCCGCGGGATCTACAATGAGCAGTTCTTC CASSPSGLRGIYNEQFF
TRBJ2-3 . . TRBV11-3 TGTGCCAGCAGCTTCGTAGATACGCAGTATTTT CASSFVDTQYF
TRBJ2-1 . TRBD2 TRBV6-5 TGTGCCAGCAGTTTGGCTAGCGGGACCCAGTACAATGAGCAGTTCTTC CASSLASGTQYNEQFF
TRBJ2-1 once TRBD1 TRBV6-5 TGTGCCAGCAGTTATCAGAGGACAGGGACAAGGAATGAGCAGTTCTTC CASSYQRTGTRNEQFF
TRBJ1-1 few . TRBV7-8 TGTGCCAGCAGCTTACTTCGACAGTTGAACACTGAAGCTTTCTTT CASSLLRQLNTEAFF
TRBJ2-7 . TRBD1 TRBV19 TGTGCCAGTAGTGGACGACAGGGGAAAGGGAACTACGAGCAGTACTTC CASSGRQGKGNYEQYF
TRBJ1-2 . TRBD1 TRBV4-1 TGTGCCAGCGGACGGACAGGGGGCAACTATGGCTACACCTTC CASGRTGGNYGYTF
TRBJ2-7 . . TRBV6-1 TGTGCCAGCAGGGTTGGGGGGAGCTCCTACGAGCAGTACTTC CASRVGGSSYEQYF
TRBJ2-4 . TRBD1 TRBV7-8 TGTGCCAGCAGCCCTCGGACAGGGGAGGACATTCAGTACTTC CASSPRTGEDIQYF
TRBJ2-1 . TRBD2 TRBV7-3 TGTGCCAGCAGCTCCACACTAGCGGGACATGGCAATGAGCAGTTCTTC CASSSTLAGHGNEQFF
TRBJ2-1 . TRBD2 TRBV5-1 TGCGCCAGCAGCCCCGGACTAGCGGGTTACAATGAGCAGTTCTTC CASSPGLAGYNEQFF
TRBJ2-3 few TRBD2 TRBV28 TGTGCCAGCACTACGTCCTATACCCGGACTAGCGGAGATGACAGCACAGATACGCAGTATTTT CASTTSYTRTSGDDSTDTQYF
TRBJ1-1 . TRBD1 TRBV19 TGTGCCAGCACCACAGGGGGGACTGAAGCTTTCTTT CASTTGGTEAFF
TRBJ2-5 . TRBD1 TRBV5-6 TGTGCCAGCAGCTTAGGTCGGGACAGGGCCCAAGAGACCCAGTACTTC CASSLGRDRAQETQYF
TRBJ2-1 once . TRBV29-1 TGCAGCGTTGAAAATAGCGGCCTTAACAATGAGCAGTTCTTC CSVENSGLNNEQFF
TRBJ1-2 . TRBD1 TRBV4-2 TGTGCCAGCAGCCCTCCCGGACAGGATGGCTACACCTTC CASSPPGQDGYTF